This T cell receptor beta chain comes out of a study of memory B cells and T cells in multiple sclerosis. Stimulus-free culture yielded autoproliferating CFSE-dim and non-proliferating CFSE-high T cells, each sequenced separately. Cultures began with roughly 5x10^7 CFSE-labeled PBMCs, unstimulated for 7 to 8 days, with replicate wells pooled. CFSE at 0.4 to 0.6 uM labeled the PBMCs, which were then cultured unstimulated. Notes on this clone: What it binds is unknown.

V gave up 4 bases and J gave up 0 bases, with 11 bases separating them. CDR1 is SGHRS, CDR2 YFSETQ, per germline. The length of the CDR3 is 15 residues. The assay was immunoSEQ multiplex PCR, and TCRdb's table has in-frame clones only and misses some. The profile covers approximately 47,000 clones, with roughly 87% appearing a single time and 0.85% to 1.3% taken by the ten largest. Study outcomes and limitations: Normalization was needed because clone-set size differences affected shared clonotype counts.

V is TRBV5-1 and J is TRBJ1-3; a possible D gene is TRBD1 (5 bases). The material sequenced was PBMCs from blood kept in culture. The receptor was isolated from a human donor with multiple sclerosis. In DNA, the CDR3 is TGCGCCAGCAGCGCGGTAGGGGTCTCTGGAAACACCATATATTTT. Translation gives CASSAVGVSGNTIYF.